This T cell receptor (beta chain) was profiled in a study of shared T cell receptors in the human thymus. CDR1 is MNHNY, CDR2 SVGAGI, per germline (reference sequence). Trimming removed 0 bases from V and 4 bases from J, with 13 bases in between. This CDR3 has 15 amino acids. Using immunoSEQ multiplex PCR, the repertoire was profiled, and TCRdb retains in-frame clones only, with some absent. This sample has hundreds of thousands of clones, with roughly 88% found just once. These data were also filed under a second study, of human thymus T cells. That study reports: Thymus tissue was removed during corrective cardiac surgery.

The TCR was taken from a boy younger than two with a congenital heart defect. Sequenced input: thymocytes. The J gene is TRBJ2-7, the V gene TRBV6-6; TRBD1 might be the D (5 bases). The DNA of the CDR3 is TGTGCCAGCAGTTACTCGGTCAGGGAAGAATACGAGCAGTACTTC. Residues: CASSYSVREEYEQYF.